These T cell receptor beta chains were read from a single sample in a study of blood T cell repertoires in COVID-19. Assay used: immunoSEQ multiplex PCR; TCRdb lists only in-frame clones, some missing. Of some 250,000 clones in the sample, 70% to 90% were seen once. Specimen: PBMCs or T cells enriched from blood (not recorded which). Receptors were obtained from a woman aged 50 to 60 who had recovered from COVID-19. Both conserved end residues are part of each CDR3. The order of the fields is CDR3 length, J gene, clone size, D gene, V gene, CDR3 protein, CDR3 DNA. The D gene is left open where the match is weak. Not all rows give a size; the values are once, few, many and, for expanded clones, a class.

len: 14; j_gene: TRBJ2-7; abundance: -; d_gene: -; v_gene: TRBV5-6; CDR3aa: CASSSTGFSYEQYF; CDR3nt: TGTGCCAGCAGCTCGACGGGGTTCTCCTACGAGCAGTACTTC
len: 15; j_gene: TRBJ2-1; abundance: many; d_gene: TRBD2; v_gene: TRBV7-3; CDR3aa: CASSLASGRFDEQFF; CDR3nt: TGTGCCAGCAGCTTGGCTAGCGGGCGGTTCGATGAGCAGTTCTTC
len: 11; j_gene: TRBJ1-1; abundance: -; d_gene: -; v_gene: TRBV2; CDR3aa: CASRYYTEAFF; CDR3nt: TGTGCCAGCAGGTATTACACTGAAGCTTTCTTT
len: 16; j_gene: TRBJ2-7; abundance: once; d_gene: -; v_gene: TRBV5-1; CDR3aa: CASTLGGGARSYEQYF; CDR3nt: TGCGCCAGCACCCTTGGTGGCGGAGCCAGATCCTACGAGCAGTACTTC
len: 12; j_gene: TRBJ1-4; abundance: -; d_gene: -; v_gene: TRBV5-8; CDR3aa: CASSETQEKLFF; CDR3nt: TGTGCCAGCAGCGAGACTCAGGAAAAACTGTTTTTT
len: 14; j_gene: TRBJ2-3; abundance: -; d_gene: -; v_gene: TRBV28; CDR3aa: CASSLSRGSDTQYF; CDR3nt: TGTGCCAGCAGTTTATCGCGAGGATCCGATACGCAGTATTTT
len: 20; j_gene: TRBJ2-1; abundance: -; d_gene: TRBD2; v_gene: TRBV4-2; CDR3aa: CASSHGTSGSGGSSYNEQFF; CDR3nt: TGTGCCAGCAGCCACGGGACTAGCGGGAGCGGAGGTAGCTCCTACAATGAGCAGTTCTTC
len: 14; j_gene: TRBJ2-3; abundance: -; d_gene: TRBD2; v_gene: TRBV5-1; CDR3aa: CASSLGGVPDTQYF; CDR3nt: TGCGCCAGCAGCCTCGGGGGGGTGCCAGATACGCAGTATTTT
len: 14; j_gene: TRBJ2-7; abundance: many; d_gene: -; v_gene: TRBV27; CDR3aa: CASRPRGGSYEQYF; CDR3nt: TGTGCCAGCAGACCGCGGGGTGGATCCTACGAGCAGTACTTC
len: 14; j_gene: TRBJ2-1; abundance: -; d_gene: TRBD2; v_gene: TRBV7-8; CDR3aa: CASSLAGGYNEQFF; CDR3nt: TGTGCCAGCAGCCTAGCGGGAGGGTACAATGAGCAGTTCTTC
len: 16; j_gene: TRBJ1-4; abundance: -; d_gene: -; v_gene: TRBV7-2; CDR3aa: CASGIQWSPTNEKLFF; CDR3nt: TGTGCCAGCGGAATCCAGTGGAGTCCAACTAATGAAAAACTGTTTTTT
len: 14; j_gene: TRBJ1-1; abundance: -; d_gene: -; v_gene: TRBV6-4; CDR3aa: CASSERGYDTEAFF; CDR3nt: TGTGCCAGCAGTGAGCGGGGGTACGACACTGAAGCTTTCTTT
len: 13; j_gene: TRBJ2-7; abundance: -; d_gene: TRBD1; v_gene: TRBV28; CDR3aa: CASGGQVPYEQYF; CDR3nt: TGTGCCAGCGGGGGACAGGTCCCCTACGAGCAGTACTTC
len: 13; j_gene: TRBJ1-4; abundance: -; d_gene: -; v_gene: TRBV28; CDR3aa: CASRTAGPEELFF; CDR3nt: TGTGCCAGCAGAACAGCGGGACCCGAGGAACTGTTTTTT
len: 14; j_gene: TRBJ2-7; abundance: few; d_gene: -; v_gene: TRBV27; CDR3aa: CASSPRLDPHEQYF; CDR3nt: TGTGCCAGCAGTCCCCGGTTAGATCCCCACGAGCAGTACTTC
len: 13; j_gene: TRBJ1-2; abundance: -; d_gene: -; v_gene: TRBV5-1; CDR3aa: CASSTTANYGYTF; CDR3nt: TGCGCCAGCAGCACGACAGCTAACTATGGCTACACCTTC
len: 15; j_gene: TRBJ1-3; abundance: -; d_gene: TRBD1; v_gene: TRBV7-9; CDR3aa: CASSLFGTGVNTIYF; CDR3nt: TGTGCCAGCAGCTTATTCGGGACAGGTGTCAACACCATATATTTT
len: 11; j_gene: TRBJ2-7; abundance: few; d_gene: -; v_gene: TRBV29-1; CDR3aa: CSVQDHYEQYF; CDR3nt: TGCAGCGTTCAAGACCACTACGAGCAGTACTTC
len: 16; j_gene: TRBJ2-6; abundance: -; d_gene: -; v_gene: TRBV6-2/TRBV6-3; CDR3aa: CASSYSGGAGANVLTF; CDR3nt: TGTGCCAGCAGTTACTCAGGGGGTGCTGGGGCCAACGTCCTGACTTTC
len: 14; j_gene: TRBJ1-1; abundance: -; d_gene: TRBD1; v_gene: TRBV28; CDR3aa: CASSPPQGPRIAFF; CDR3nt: TGTGCCAGCAGTCCGCCACAGGGGCCGCGGATCGCTTTCTTT
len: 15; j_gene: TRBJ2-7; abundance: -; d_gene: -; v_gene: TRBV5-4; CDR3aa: CASSLRQGDYDEQYF; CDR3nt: TGTGCCAGCAGCTTACGGCAGGGTGATTATGACGAGCAGTACTTC
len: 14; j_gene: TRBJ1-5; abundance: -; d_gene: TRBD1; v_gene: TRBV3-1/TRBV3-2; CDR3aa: CASSPGTGVQPQHF; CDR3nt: TGTGCCAGCAGCCCCGGGACAGGGGTTCAGCCCCAGCATTTT
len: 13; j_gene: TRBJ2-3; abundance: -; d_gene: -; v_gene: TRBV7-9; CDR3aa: CASKGGSTDTQYF; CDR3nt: TGTGCCAGCAAGGGGGGGTCCACAGATACGCAGTATTTT
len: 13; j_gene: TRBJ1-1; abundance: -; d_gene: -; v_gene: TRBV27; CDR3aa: CASSWTANTEAFF; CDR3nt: TGTGCCAGCAGTTGGACAGCGAACACTGAAGCTTTCTTT
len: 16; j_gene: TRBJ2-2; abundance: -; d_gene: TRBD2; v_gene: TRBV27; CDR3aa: CASSPLAGGPPGELFF; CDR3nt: TGTGCCAGCAGTCCCTTAGCGGGAGGGCCCCCCGGGGAGCTGTTTTTT
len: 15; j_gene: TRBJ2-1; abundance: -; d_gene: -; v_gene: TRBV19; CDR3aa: CASSMGSGANNEQFF; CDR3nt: TGTGCCAGTAGTATGGGTAGCGGAGCAAACAATGAGCAGTTCTTC
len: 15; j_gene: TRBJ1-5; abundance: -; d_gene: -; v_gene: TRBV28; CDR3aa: CASSQNRELNQPQHF; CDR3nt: TGTGCCAGCAGTCAAAACCGGGAGCTGAATCAGCCCCAGCATTTT
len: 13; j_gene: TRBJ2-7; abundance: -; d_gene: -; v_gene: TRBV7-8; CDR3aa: CASSLWDNYEQYF; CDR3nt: TGTGCCAGCAGCCTGTGGGACAACTACGAGCAGTACTTC
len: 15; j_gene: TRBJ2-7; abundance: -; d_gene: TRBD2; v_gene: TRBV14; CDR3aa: CASSQGLAGSYEQYF; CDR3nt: TGTGCCAGCAGCCAAGGTCTAGCGGGATCCTACGAGCAGTACTTC
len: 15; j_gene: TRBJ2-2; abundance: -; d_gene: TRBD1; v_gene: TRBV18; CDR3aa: CASSRQGTNTGELFF; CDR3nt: TGTGCCAGCTCACGACAGGGGACGAACACCGGGGAGCTGTTTTTT
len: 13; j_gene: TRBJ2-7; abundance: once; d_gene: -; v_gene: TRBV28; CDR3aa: CASIRRQSYEQYF; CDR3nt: TGTGCCAGCATAAGGAGGCAGAGCTACGAGCAGTACTTC
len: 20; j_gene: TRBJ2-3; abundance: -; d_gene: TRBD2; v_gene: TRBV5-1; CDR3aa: CASSLASGMRAGGGTDTQYF; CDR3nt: TGCGCCAGCAGCTTGGCCTCAGGGATGCGAGCGGGAGGAGGCACAGATACGCAGTATTTT
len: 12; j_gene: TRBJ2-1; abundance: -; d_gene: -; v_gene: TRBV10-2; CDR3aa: CASSESVAGLFF; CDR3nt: TGCGCCAGCAGTGAGTCGGTTGCTGGACTGTTCTTC
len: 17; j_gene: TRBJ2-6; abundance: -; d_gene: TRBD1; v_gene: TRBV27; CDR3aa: CASSDWTGATGANVLTF; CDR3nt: TGTGCCAGCAGTGACTGGACAGGGGCTACTGGGGCCAACGTCCTGACTTTC
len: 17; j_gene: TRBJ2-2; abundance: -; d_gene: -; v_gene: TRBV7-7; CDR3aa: CASSPGDSPLSAGELFF; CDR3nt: TGTGCTAGCAGCCCCGGGGACTCTCCTCTGTCCGCCGGGGAGCTGTTTTTT
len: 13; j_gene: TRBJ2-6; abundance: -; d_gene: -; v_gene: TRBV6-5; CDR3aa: CASTLTGANVLTF; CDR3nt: TGTGCCAGCACCTTAACTGGGGCCAACGTCCTGACTTTC
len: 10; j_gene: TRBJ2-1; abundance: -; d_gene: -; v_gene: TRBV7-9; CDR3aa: CASRPGGQFF; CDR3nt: TGTGCCAGCAGACCGGGTGGACAGTTCTTC